This T cell receptor beta chain was observed in a study of blood T cell repertoires in COVID-19. As for the study in general: The United States, Italy and Spain supplied acute and convalescent COVID-19 samples.

Clones were sequenced by immunoSEQ multiplex PCR, and TCRdb holds only the in-frame ones, with some missing. The sample shows roughly 170,000 clones, about 83% of them seen only once. A single count supports this clone. This CDR3 is built from 14 residues. Deletions cut 1 base from V and 4 bases from J, with 14 bases between. Germline loops: CDR1 GTSNPN, CDR2 SVGIG (reference sequence). Source material: peripheral blood. This chain connects TRBV30 to TRBJ2-7; the D gene is possibly TRBD2 (6 bases). This sequence was found in a man in his forties or fifties who had recovered from COVID-19. CDR3 bases: TGTGCCTGGAGTGAGGGCGGGGACGGGTACGAGCAGTACTTC. This translates into CAWSEGGDGYEQYF.